The 10 T cell receptor beta chains below were found in one sample sequenced in a study of identical twins (dated by TCRdb to 2016 to 2017). Library prep was done by 5' RACE. The run used an Illumina HiSeq 2000. The public sequencing data were trimmed at Q25 with fastp and processed into clonotypes with MiXCR by TCRdb, which kept only in-frame beta chains. One record per CDR3 amino acid sequence lists the most common genes and DNA. The sample contains fewer than 250,000 distinct CDR3 sequences, around 8% of them found a single time. The ten largest clones add up to about 1.9% of the sample. Separately, the same data were catalogued under a study of yellow fever vaccine responses in identical twins.

The specimen sequenced was memory (CD45RO+) T cells sorted from blood. Per the publication, the cell subset or site label means: CD45RO+ enriched T cells. The receptors were gathered from a young woman in good health.

CDR3 sequence reads: CASRPRRGLSEQFF. The CDR3 DNA follows: TGTGCCAGCAGACCCCGCAGGGGGCTGAGTGAGCAGTTCTTC. The chain has TRBV7-9 and TRBJ2-1, with 8 bases aligning to TRBD1. In germline, CDR1 is SEHNR, CDR2 FQNEAQ (reference sequence). The ends lost 6 bases at V and 9 bases at J; junction bases unmatched: 10. This CDR3 has 14 amino acids.

This clonotype has a count of ten or more. The CDR3: CASSLDSIVNEQYF. The CDR3, as DNA: TGTGCCAGCAGCTTAGATTCGATAGTTAACGAGCAGTACTTC. The chain joins TRBV7-2 to TRBJ2-7; no clear D. Per germline, CDR1 SGHTA and CDR2 FQGNSA. The CDR3 totals 14 residues. The V end was cut by 1 base, the J end by 5 bases, with 12 bases between.

About this clonotype itself: A much larger clone differs from this one at a single base, so this may be a read error. This likely comes from a read error, as the CDR3 has no conserved phenylalanine or tryptophan at its end. The chain joins TRBV5-1 to TRBJ2-1; 7 bases fit TRBD1. Germline-derived CDR1 and CDR2 are SGHRS and YFSETQ. Trimming at V came to 4 bases and at J to 1 base, leaving 5 bases not matched to a gene. The CDR3 is 15 residues long. The CDR3 protein is CASSKGQASYNEQFS. The CDR3 bases are TGCGCCAGCAGCAAAGGACAGGCTTCCTACAATGAGCAGTTCTCC.

This chain joins TRBV7-3 and TRBJ2-3; TRBD2 matches at 7 bases. V was clipped by 5 bases and J by 6 bases; unmatched bases: 5. The germline gives CDR1 SGHTA, CDR2 FQGTGA. This CDR3 region has 13 residues. Here the CDR3 reads CASSLGGDDTQYF. CDR3 in DNA: TGTGCCAGCAGCCTGGGGGGGGATGATACGCAGTATTTT.

The chain has TRBV3-1 and TRBJ2-5, with 8 bases aligning to TRBD2. Germline V gene sequence: CDR1 LGHDT, CDR2 YNNKEL (reference sequence). CDR3 length: 14 amino acids. The V gene end was trimmed by 4 bases and the J gene end by 5 bases; junction bases not matched to a gene: 6. CDR3 amino acids: CASSPSGRWETQYF. CDR3 DNA sequence: TGTGCCAGCAGCCCCAGCGGGAGATGGGAGACCCAGTACTTC.

This clonotype was found many times. The V and J genes are TRBV6-4 and TRBJ2-3; 14 nucleotides line up with TRBD2. The CDR3 runs to 18 residues. V lost 0 bases and J lost 1; bases outside the gene matches: 3. Per germline, CDR1 MRHNA and CDR2 SNTAGT. The CDR3, as DNA: TGTGCCAGCAGTGACTCGCTGACTAGCGGGGGGGGCACAGATACGCAGTATTTT. Translated, it gives CASSDSLTSGGGTDTQYF.

This clonotype has only a few counts. The chain employs TRBV12-3 or TRBV12-4 and TRBJ2-3; D is possibly TRBD1 (5 bases). Trimming shortened V by 4 bases and J by 6 bases, and 8 bases separated the two germline ends. This CDR3 spans 12 amino acids. The CDR3 DNA reads TGTGCCAGCAGTTCGAAGGGGGATACGCAGTATTTT. Translated, it gives CASSSKGDTQYF.

This sequence joins TRBV6-2 or TRBV6-3 and TRBJ2-7; a weak D match, TRBD2 (6 bases). Germline values: CDR1 MNHEY, CDR2 SVGEGT. The CDR3 has 13 residues. V gave up 8 bases and J gave up 1 base, with 12 bases separating them. The CDR3, as DNA: TGTGCCAGCGAGGATAGCGGTTCCTACGAGCAGTACTTC. Amino acid sequence: CASEDSGSYEQYF.

This clonotype was picked up many times. The rearrangement uses TRBV7-2 and TRBJ2-3; D is unclear. The CDR3 extends over 14 amino acids. V was clipped by 2 bases and J by 2 bases, with 8 bases between them. Germline V gives CDR1 SGHTA, CDR2 FQGNSA. The CDR3 DNA follows: TGTGCCAGCAGCTTAATCGTCTACACAGATACGCAGTATTTT. Its protein is CASSLIVYTDTQYF.

This clonotype showed up many times. V is TRBV5-5 and J is TRBJ1-1, with D uncertain. Germline CDR1 and CDR2: SGHKS and YYEKEE (reference sequence). This CDR3 comprises 14 residues. Trimming cost V 4 bases and J 0 bases, with 10 bases left between them. CDR3 residues: CASSRARMNTEAFF. CDR3 coding DNA: TGTGCCAGCAGCCGGGCCCGCATGAACACTGAAGCTTTCTTT.